These T cell receptor beta chains were read from a single sample in a study of cytomegalovirus exposure and HLA in healthy donors. Assay used: immunoSEQ multiplex PCR; TCRdb lists only in-frame clones, some missing. The repertoire holds 150,000 to 250,000 clones, 75% to 85% seen once, with about 2.5% in the top ten. The sequencing sample was made of PBMCs. The source is a woman between 45 and 65 years old in good health and CMV-seronegative. Both conserved end residues are part of each CDR3. The order of the fields is D gene, J gene, clone size, V gene, CDR3 DNA, CDR3 protein. A D gene is named only where the DNA matches it firmly. Only some rows state a clone size, as once, few, many or a class for expanded clones.

d_call: TRBD2; j_call: TRBJ2-3; clone_size: NA; v_call: TRBV28; cdr3_nt: TGTGCCAGCAGGACTAGCGGGACCGATACGCAGTATTTT; cdr3_aa: CASRTSGTDTQYF
d_call: TRBD2; j_call: TRBJ2-7; clone_size: NA; v_call: TRBV7-9; cdr3_nt: TGTGCCAGCAGCTTTAGCGGGGACTCCTACGAGCAGTACTTC; cdr3_aa: CASSFSGDSYEQYF
d_call: TRBD2; j_call: TRBJ2-2; clone_size: NA; v_call: TRBV19; cdr3_nt: TGTGCCAGTAGCTCCCGGGGCCGGGCTGGACTAGCAGGCGGGGAGCTGTTTTTT; cdr3_aa: CASSSRGRAGLAGGELFF
d_call: TRBD2; j_call: TRBJ2-1; clone_size: NA; v_call: TRBV27; cdr3_nt: TGTGCCAGCAGTTTCTTTTCCAGCGGGAGCGGCAATGAGCAGTTCTTC; cdr3_aa: CASSFFSSGSGNEQFF
d_call: NA; j_call: TRBJ1-6; clone_size: NA; v_call: TRBV25-1; cdr3_nt: TGTGCCAGCAGTGAACGCAGGGCGATACGGCTCCACTTT; cdr3_aa: CASSERRAIRLHF
d_call: NA; j_call: TRBJ2-1; clone_size: NA; v_call: TRBV7-9; cdr3_nt: TGTGCCAGCAGCTTTGACGGGAATGAGCAGTTCTTC; cdr3_aa: CASSFDGNEQFF
d_call: TRBD2; j_call: TRBJ2-5; clone_size: NA; v_call: TRBV4-3; cdr3_nt: TGCGCCAGCAGCCAAGGTAGCGGGTCGTACCAAGAGACCCAGTACTTC; cdr3_aa: CASSQGSGSYQETQYF
d_call: NA; j_call: TRBJ2-3; clone_size: few; v_call: TRBV11-2; cdr3_nt: TGTGCCAGCAGCTGGGCCCCTAATACGCAGTATTTT; cdr3_aa: CASSWAPNTQYF
d_call: NA; j_call: TRBJ1-1; clone_size: NA; v_call: TRBV18; cdr3_nt: TGTGCCAGCTCACCGGACCTGGAGTGGGCTGGCGGACGCAGCGGGGACACTGAAGCTTTCTTT; cdr3_aa: CASSPDLEWAGGRSGDTEAFF
d_call: TRBD2; j_call: TRBJ2-2; clone_size: NA; v_call: TRBV11-2; cdr3_nt: TGTGCCAGCAGCTCCCTAGCGGGAGTTATCGGGGAGCTGTTTTTT; cdr3_aa: CASSSLAGVIGELFF
d_call: NA; j_call: TRBJ2-7; clone_size: NA; v_call: TRBV28; cdr3_nt: TGTGCCAGCAGTTTATTGACATCCGAGCAGTACTTC; cdr3_aa: CASSLLTSEQYF
d_call: TRBD1; j_call: TRBJ2-7; clone_size: NA; v_call: TRBV4-1; cdr3_nt: TGCGCCAGCAGCCTGGGACAGGGGAAAATCGAGCAGTACTTC; cdr3_aa: CASSLGQGKIEQYF
d_call: NA; j_call: TRBJ1-3; clone_size: NA; v_call: TRBV19; cdr3_nt: TGTGCCAGTAGTTGGCGGAGAAGCTCTGGAAACACCATATATTTT; cdr3_aa: CASSWRRSSGNTIYF
d_call: NA; j_call: TRBJ2-1; clone_size: NA; v_call: TRBV9; cdr3_nt: TGTGCCAGCAGCGTAGCTACCAGCGCTAGCTCCTACAATGAGCAGTTCTTC; cdr3_aa: CASSVATSASSYNEQFF
d_call: NA; j_call: TRBJ1-2; clone_size: NA; v_call: TRBV5-1; cdr3_nt: TGCGCCAGCAGCTTGGCCGAGGGTAACTATGGCTACACCTTC; cdr3_aa: CASSLAEGNYGYTF
d_call: NA; j_call: TRBJ1-3; clone_size: NA; v_call: TRBV7-3; cdr3_nt: TGTGCCAGCAGCTTAAATACAGCTGGAAACACCATATATTTT; cdr3_aa: CASSLNTAGNTIYF
d_call: TRBD1; j_call: TRBJ2-5; clone_size: NA; v_call: TRBV10-3; cdr3_nt: TGTGCCATCTCCGGACAGGGCCAAGAGACCCAGTACTTC; cdr3_aa: CAISGQGQETQYF
d_call: NA; j_call: TRBJ2-1; clone_size: NA; v_call: TRBV28; cdr3_nt: TGTGCCAGCAGTATAGGGGGGAGCGGGATCTCCTACAATGAGCAGTTCTTC; cdr3_aa: CASSIGGSGISYNEQFF
d_call: TRBD1; j_call: TRBJ1-2; clone_size: NA; v_call: TRBV4-3; cdr3_nt: TGCGCCAGCAGCCAAGATCACGGGACAGATTATGGCTACACCTTC; cdr3_aa: CASSQDHGTDYGYTF
d_call: NA; j_call: TRBJ2-3; clone_size: NA; v_call: TRBV7-2; cdr3_nt: TGTGCCAGCAGCATTTACGGGTCTAGCACAGATACGCAGTATTTT; cdr3_aa: CASSIYGSSTDTQYF
d_call: NA; j_call: TRBJ2-7; clone_size: NA; v_call: TRBV7-9; cdr3_nt: TGTGCCAGCAGCTTAGGTGCCAGGGAAGAGCAGTACTTC; cdr3_aa: CASSLGAREEQYF
d_call: TRBD1; j_call: TRBJ1-1; clone_size: NA; v_call: TRBV5-1; cdr3_nt: TGCGCCAGCAGCCCGGGACAGGCAGAGAGTGGAGCTTTCTTT; cdr3_aa: CASSPGQAESGAFF
d_call: TRBD1; j_call: TRBJ1-1; clone_size: NA; v_call: TRBV28; cdr3_nt: TGTGCCAGCAGTCTTATCGGGACAGGGACCGCTGAAGCTTTCTTT; cdr3_aa: CASSLIGTGTAEAFF
d_call: TRBD2; j_call: TRBJ2-3; clone_size: NA; v_call: TRBV19; cdr3_nt: TGTGCCAGTAGTATGGTGGGAGGGACAGATACGCAGTATTTT; cdr3_aa: CASSMVGGTDTQYF
d_call: TRBD2; j_call: TRBJ2-1; clone_size: NA; v_call: TRBV30; cdr3_nt: TGTGCCTGGACCCCCCTGGCGGGAGGGCCAGGATTTGGGAATGAGCAGTTCTTC; cdr3_aa: CAWTPLAGGPGFGNEQFF
d_call: NA; j_call: TRBJ1-1; clone_size: NA; v_call: TRBV5-1; cdr3_nt: TGCGCCAGCAGCTTGGATGCGGTGGAGACTGAAGCTTTCTTT; cdr3_aa: CASSLDAVETEAFF
d_call: NA; j_call: TRBJ2-7; clone_size: NA; v_call: TRBV18; cdr3_nt: TGTGCCAGCTCACCCCGACTCTACGAGCAGTACTTC; cdr3_aa: CASSPRLYEQYF
d_call: NA; j_call: TRBJ2-6; clone_size: NA; v_call: TRBV28; cdr3_nt: TGTGCCAGCAGTCCTCAGGGGCTGTCGCCCAACTCTGGGGCCAACGTCCTGACTTTC; cdr3_aa: CASSPQGLSPNSGANVLTF
d_call: TRBD2; j_call: TRBJ2-1; clone_size: NA; v_call: TRBV18; cdr3_nt: TGTGCCAGCTCACCACCCATGGGCGCGGGAGAGCGCGATGAGCAGTTCTTC; cdr3_aa: CASSPPMGAGERDEQFF
d_call: NA; j_call: TRBJ2-2; clone_size: NA; v_call: TRBV18; cdr3_nt: TGTGCCAGCTCACCAGCGTTGGGGGGACCCCACACCGGGGAGCTGTTTTTT; cdr3_aa: CASSPALGGPHTGELFF
d_call: NA; j_call: TRBJ1-4; clone_size: NA; v_call: TRBV7-9; cdr3_nt: TGTGCCAGCAGCTCCCGAGACGGGAATGAAAAACTGTTTTTT; cdr3_aa: CASSSRDGNEKLFF
d_call: NA; j_call: TRBJ2-5; clone_size: few; v_call: TRBV20-1; cdr3_nt: TGCAGTGCCGGGGAAGAGACCCAGTACTTC; cdr3_aa: CSAGEETQYF
d_call: TRBD2; j_call: TRBJ2-3; clone_size: NA; v_call: TRBV4-2; cdr3_nt: TGTGCCAGCAGCCAAGTACTAGCGGGAGGTACAGATACGCAGTATTTT; cdr3_aa: CASSQVLAGGTDTQYF
d_call: TRBD2; j_call: TRBJ2-7; clone_size: NA; v_call: TRBV28; cdr3_nt: TGTGCCACCACGGGGGGGTTTGGGTACGAGCAGTACTTC; cdr3_aa: CATTGGFGYEQYF
d_call: TRBD1; j_call: TRBJ1-3; clone_size: NA; v_call: TRBV7-2; cdr3_nt: TGTGCCAGCAGCTTAGCCGGATATGGACAGGGGGCAAACACCATATATTTT; cdr3_aa: CASSLAGYGQGANTIYF
d_call: NA; j_call: TRBJ1-2; clone_size: NA; v_call: TRBV5-4; cdr3_nt: TGTGCCAGCAGCTTATTAGTGTTGGCCGGGGAGGTCTCAAAGTATGGCTACACCTTC; cdr3_aa: CASSLLVLAGEVSKYGYTF
d_call: NA; j_call: TRBJ1-6; clone_size: NA; v_call: TRBV25-1; cdr3_nt: TGTGCCAGCAGTGACCCTTTGGGCGGGAGCTCCTATAATTCACCCCTCCACTTT; cdr3_aa: CASSDPLGGSSYNSPLHF
d_call: TRBD1; j_call: TRBJ2-2; clone_size: NA; v_call: TRBV2; cdr3_nt: TGTGCCAGCCATGACACACTCTCGGGACAGTTCTCCGGGGAGCTGTTTTTT; cdr3_aa: CASHDTLSGQFSGELFF
d_call: NA; j_call: TRBJ2-7; clone_size: NA; v_call: TRBV29-1; cdr3_nt: TGCAGCGTTGACGGTGGAAAGGAGACCTACGAGCAGTACTTC; cdr3_aa: CSVDGGKETYEQYF
d_call: NA; j_call: TRBJ1-5; clone_size: NA; v_call: TRBV7-2; cdr3_nt: TGTGCCAGCAGCTTAGCCGACAGCATGAATCAGCCCCAGCATTTT; cdr3_aa: CASSLADSMNQPQHF
d_call: TRBD1; j_call: TRBJ1-1; clone_size: NA; v_call: TRBV6-5; cdr3_nt: TGTGCCAGCAGTGGGGGGACAGGGGCCCACACTGAAGCTTTCTTT; cdr3_aa: CASSGGTGAHTEAFF
d_call: NA; j_call: TRBJ2-7; clone_size: NA; v_call: TRBV28; cdr3_nt: TGTGCCAGTTGTCATAGCTCCTACGAGCAGTACTTC; cdr3_aa: CASCHSSYEQYF
d_call: TRBD1; j_call: TRBJ1-2; clone_size: NA; v_call: TRBV6-6; cdr3_nt: TGTGCCAGCAGTTACCCCGCCGGGACAGGGGATTATGGCTACACCTTC; cdr3_aa: CASSYPAGTGDYGYTF
d_call: NA; j_call: TRBJ1-4; clone_size: NA; v_call: TRBV7-8; cdr3_nt: TGTGCCAGCACCCCGGGGACACTTAATGAAAAACTGTTTTTT; cdr3_aa: CASTPGTLNEKLFF
d_call: NA; j_call: TRBJ2-7; clone_size: NA; v_call: TRBV29-1; cdr3_nt: TGCAGCGTTGAGTCATGGGACAACGAGCAGTACTTC; cdr3_aa: CSVESWDNEQYF
d_call: TRBD2; j_call: TRBJ2-1; clone_size: once; v_call: TRBV29-1; cdr3_nt: TGCAGCGTTACTCGTTCTAGCGGGAGGCTTAACAATGAGCAGTTCTTC; cdr3_aa: CSVTRSSGRLNNEQFF
d_call: TRBD1; j_call: TRBJ2-7; clone_size: NA; v_call: TRBV27; cdr3_nt: TGTGCCAGCCAGCAGACGGGACAGGCCTACGAGCAGTACTTC; cdr3_aa: CASQQTGQAYEQYF
d_call: TRBD1; j_call: TRBJ1-4; clone_size: NA; v_call: TRBV18; cdr3_nt: TGTGCCAGCTCACCAGACAGGGCGGCTAATGAAAAACTGTTTTTT; cdr3_aa: CASSPDRAANEKLFF
d_call: TRBD2; j_call: TRBJ2-7; clone_size: NA; v_call: TRBV7-8; cdr3_nt: TGTGCCAGCAGCGCGGGACTAGCGCATACCCCCTACGAGCAGTACTTC; cdr3_aa: CASSAGLAHTPYEQYF
d_call: TRBD1; j_call: TRBJ2-7; clone_size: NA; v_call: TRBV5-1; cdr3_nt: TGCGCCAGCAGCTACCGAGGAGGGACAGGCCCCGTCTCCGAGCAGTACTTC; cdr3_aa: CASSYRGGTGPVSEQYF
d_call: NA; j_call: TRBJ2-2; clone_size: NA; v_call: TRBV2; cdr3_nt: TGTGCCAGCAGAGAAAGCGGAAACACCGGGGAGCTGTTTTTT; cdr3_aa: CASRESGNTGELFF
d_call: TRBD1; j_call: TRBJ1-4; clone_size: NA; v_call: TRBV28; cdr3_nt: TGTGCCGGAGGGGAGGAGGGACAGGGCGAAAATGAAAAACTGTTTTTT; cdr3_aa: CAGGEEGQGENEKLFF
d_call: NA; j_call: TRBJ2-2; clone_size: NA; v_call: TRBV5-1; cdr3_nt: TGCGCCAGCAGCTTGTCAGCGGAGGAGGTTACCGGGGAGCTGTTTTTT; cdr3_aa: CASSLSAEEVTGELFF
d_call: NA; j_call: TRBJ1-6; clone_size: few; v_call: TRBV7-2; cdr3_nt: TGTGCCAGCGGACCCGGGATGGCGAATTCACCCCTCCACTTT; cdr3_aa: CASGPGMANSPLHF
d_call: TRBD1; j_call: TRBJ2-2; clone_size: NA; v_call: TRBV18; cdr3_nt: TGTGCCAGCTCCCACGACAGGGCAATCGGGGAGCTGTTTTTT; cdr3_aa: CASSHDRAIGELFF
d_call: NA; j_call: TRBJ2-7; clone_size: NA; v_call: TRBV27; cdr3_nt: TGTGCCAGCAGTTTCTCCACTAGTGGGTACGAGCAGTACTTC; cdr3_aa: CASSFSTSGYEQYF
d_call: NA; j_call: TRBJ1-5; clone_size: NA; v_call: TRBV4-1; cdr3_nt: TGCGCCAGCAGCCAATCGACAGAAACCAATCAGCCCCAGCATTTT; cdr3_aa: CASSQSTETNQPQHF
d_call: NA; j_call: TRBJ1-1; clone_size: NA; v_call: TRBV21-1; cdr3_nt: TGTGCCAGCACTCCACAGGGCTCGCCTGAAGCTTTCTTT; cdr3_aa: CASTPQGSPEAFF
d_call: NA; j_call: TRBJ1-5; clone_size: NA; v_call: TRBV5-1; cdr3_nt: TGCGCCAGCAGCCTGGGGGGAGTCAATCAGCCCCAGCATTTT; cdr3_aa: CASSLGGVNQPQHF